This T cell receptor (beta chain) was retrieved from a study of identical twins. Broader study findings: Weaker excess twin sharing was observed in beta out-of-frame sequences.

Template switching created a universal primer site, and the cDNA included unique molecular identifiers. Each CDR3 protein is one row after TCRdb ran MiXCR on the 5' RACE reads. This table has 450,000 to 650,000 distinct CDR3 sequences, approximately 9.6% appearing once. On this clonotype itself: Its target is not known.

The CDR3 loop spans 15 amino acids. The germline V gene has CDR1 SGHNT and CDR2 YYREEE (reference sequence). Trimming removed 2 bases from V and 5 bases from J; junction bases left unmatched: 9. These same data were also listed under a study on yellow fever vaccine responses in identical twins.

The gene calls are TRBV5-4 and TRBJ2-5, with 7 positions matching TRBD1. The receptor comes from a woman aged 18-35 years in good health. The sample comprised PBMCs. The CDR3 DNA reads as TGTGCCAGCAGCTTACCGGGACAGCAAGGGGAGACCCAGTACTTC. This gives the protein CASSLPGQQGETQYF.